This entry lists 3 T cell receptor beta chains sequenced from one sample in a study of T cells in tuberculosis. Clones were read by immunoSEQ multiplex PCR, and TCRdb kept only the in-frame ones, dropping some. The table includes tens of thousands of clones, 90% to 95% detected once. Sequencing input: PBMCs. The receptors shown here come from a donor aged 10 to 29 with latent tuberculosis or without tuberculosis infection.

The CDR3 sequence: CASSLSGGTTDTQYF. The CDR3 DNA reads as TGCGCCAGCAGCTTGAGTGGGGGGACCACAGATACGCAGTATTTT. The chain couples TRBV5-1 to TRBJ2-3, with a weak D call TRBD2 (6 bases). Looked up from germline, CDR1 is SGHRS and CDR2 is YFSETQ. Trimming took 1 base from V and 2 from J, leaving 11 bases between them. The CDR3 covers 15 residues.

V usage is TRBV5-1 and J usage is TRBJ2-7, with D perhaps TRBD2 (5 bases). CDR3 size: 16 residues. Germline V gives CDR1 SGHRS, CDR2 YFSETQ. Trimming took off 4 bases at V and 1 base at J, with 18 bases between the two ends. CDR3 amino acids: CASSIGRGFSSYEQYF. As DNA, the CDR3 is TGCGCCAGCAGCATTGGGAGAGGGTTCAGTTCCTACGAGCAGTACTTC.

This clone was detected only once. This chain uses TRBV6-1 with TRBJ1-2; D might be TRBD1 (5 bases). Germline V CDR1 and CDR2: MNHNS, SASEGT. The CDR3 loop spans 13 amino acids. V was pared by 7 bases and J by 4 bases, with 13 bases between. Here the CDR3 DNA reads TGTGCCAGCATAGAGACAGCCTTCTATGGCTACACCTTC. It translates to CASIETAFYGYTF.